This T cell receptor (beta chain) was obtained from a study of T cells in Graves' hyperthyroidism and ophthalmopathy. A note on this clonotype: As yet, its antigen is unknown.

Uncontrolled infection, other autoimmune disease, pregnancy or lactation disqualified patients from enrolment. Notes on the study in general: Most thyroid-expanded clonotypes above 0.001 were also found in blood. Ophthalmopathy was distinguished from stable hyperthyroidism by 13 V-J signatures. Ophthalmopathy prediction by the model preceded onset by a median approximately 6.9 months.

The CDR3 runs 11 residues. V lost 6 bases and J 9 bases, leaving 9 bases between the germline ends. Germline values: CDR1 SNHLY, CDR2 FYNNEI. TCR beta CDR3 sequences were amplified from RNA transcripts. With the HTBI primer set, the TCR CDR3 went through a first round of RT-PCR. TCRdb processed the multiplex PCR reads anew with MiXCR; each CDR3 protein has one entry. The data contain hundreds of thousands of distinct CDR3 sequences, just under 45% of them singletons. The TCR was taken from an adult man with Graves' disease, either hyperthyroidism or ophthalmopathy (not recorded which). The chain couples TRBV2 to TRBJ1-5, with no clear D. The sequenced material came from peripheral blood or thyroid tissue (not recorded which). CDR3 region: CASRAGLPQHF. In DNA, the CDR3 is TGTGCCAGCAGAGCCGGGCTGCCCCAGCATTTT.